This TCR beta chain is drawn from a study of T-cell memory formation after mild COVID-19. Study-wide results and caveats: The study found contracting CD4+ clones mainly in CM and EM and contracting CD8+ clones in EMRA. Prior to infection, memory already included some responding clones, suggesting cross-reactive memory joined. Proof of SARS-CoV-2 specificity was absent for the second-wave clones that crested on day 37.

This CDR3 comprises 16 residues. The V gene's germline CDR1 is SGDLS and CDR2 YYNGEE. Losses at the gene ends were 4 bases for V and 2 bases for J; bases not matched to a gene: 8. As for this clonotype: What it binds is unknown.

Each CDR3 protein gets one entry after TCRdb re-called the 5' RACE reads with MiXCR. This sample has 470,000 or so distinct CDR3 sequences, with approximately 18% found just once. This TCR came from a man between 18 and 35 years old who had mild COVID-19 (a few samples of this study predate the infection). Cell type and time point are not known. The sample was PBMCs or a T cell subset sorted from them (not recorded which). The V gene is TRBV9, the J gene TRBJ2-5; 10 nucleotides line up with TRBD2. The CDR3 DNA follows: TGTGCCAGCAGCTTGATGTCTAGCGGGGGTCAAGAGACCCAGTACTTC. As protein: CASSLMSSGGQETQYF.